This is a list of T cell receptor beta chains from one sample in a study of tumor and adjacent non-tumor tissue in lung cancer. TCRdb processed the multiplex PCR reads anew with MiXCR; each CDR3 protein has one entry. The sample lists about 80,000 distinct CDR3 sequences; around 75% were seen once. The sample taken for sequencing was lung tumor tissue. The receptors come from a woman aged 50 to 65 with non-small cell lung cancer. Each CDR3 is given with its conserved first and last residue. A D gene is named only where the DNA matches it firmly. Part of the rows lack a size; the others show once, few, many or a class for expanded clones.

D | size | J | length | V | CDR3 | DNA
. | many | TRBJ2-7 | 13 | TRBV28 | CASSGVLVYEQYF | TGTGCCAGCAGTGGGGTTTTGGTATACGAGCAGTACTTC
TRBD1 | . | TRBJ1-1 | 16 | TRBV4-1 | CASSQGLCRGNTGAFF | TGCGCCAGCAGCCAAGGTCTCTGCAGGGGGAACACTGGAGCTTTCTTT
TRBD1 | . | TRBJ1-4 | 17 | TRBV20-1 | CSDRQGREGATNEKLFF | TGCAGTGATAGACAGGGGAGGGAAGGGGCAACTAATGAAAAACTGTTTTTT
. | few | TRBJ2-7 | 12 | TRBV20-1 | CNARVTSYEQYF | TGCAATGCTAGAGTAACTAGCTATGAGCAGTACTTC
. | . | TRBJ2-7 | 16 | TRBV7-3 | CASRPSTIGGSYEQYF | TGTGCCAGCAGACCAAGTACTATCGGGGGATCCTACGAGCAGTATTTC
. | . | TRBJ1-2 | 14 | TRBV28 | CVSTPTLGSYGYTF | TGTGTCAGCACCCCAACTCTAGGAAGCTATGGCTACACCTTC
TRBD2 | . | TRBJ2-5 | 15 | TRBV4-1 | CANSQGEGAGETQYF | TGTGCCAACAGCCAAGGGGAGGGAGCGGGAGAGACCCAGTACTTC
. | . | TRBJ1-4 | 18 | TRBV2 | CASSTQPALLATNEKLFF | TGTGCCAGCAGTACCCAGCCAGCCCTACTAGCAACTAATGAAAAACTGTTTTTT
. | . | TRBJ1-5 | 15 | TRBV28 | CASSKQEGGIQPQHF | TGTGCCAGCAGTAAACAGGAGGGTGGCATTCAGCCCCAACATTTT
. | . | TRBJ1-6 | 15 | TRBV4-3 | CASSQEWGANSPLHF | TGTGCCAGCAGCCAAGAGTGGGGGGCAAATTCACCCCTCCACTTT
. | . | TRBJ2-5 | 14 | TRBV28 | CASGSPGRVETQYF | TGTGCCAGCGGTTCTCCGGGTAGGGTGGAGACCCAGTACTTC
. | . | TRBJ1-6 | 14 | TRBV12-3/TRBV12-4 | CASGTTEAYSPLHF | TGTGCCAGCGGTACAACCGAGGCATATTCACCCCTCCACTTT
. | . | TRBJ2-7 | 15 | TRBV7-8 | CASSLVRTNTLEQYF | TGTGCCAGCAGCTTAGTCAGAACTAATACCCTCGAGCAGTACTTC
. | . | TRBJ2-7 | 13 | TRBV6-5 | CASHGLRTIEQYF | TGTGCCTCCCATGGACTTAGAACAATCGAGCAATACTTC
TRBD2 | . | TRBJ2-3 | 17 | TRBV11-2 | CASSLDPGLAGADAQYF | TGTGCCAGTAGCTTGGACCCGGGACTAGCGGGAGCAGATGCACAGTATTTT
TRBD2 | . | TRBJ2-1 | 16 | TRBV6-5 | CASSYARLANNKEQFF | TGTGCCAGCAGTTACGCCCGACTAGCGAATAACAAAGAGCAGTTCTTT
. | many | TRBJ1-2 | 13 | TRBV29-1 | CSVEDQGIYGYTF | TGCAGCGTTGAAGATCAGGGTATCTATGGCTACACCTTC
. | once | TRBJ2-2 | 13 | TRBV28 | CTSRPTNTGELFF | TGTACCAGTAGACCAACAAACACCGGGGAGCTGTTTTTT
. | few | TRBJ2-7 | 14 | TRBV11-2 | CASSLSPSPYEQYF | TGTGCCAGCAGCTTATCTCCGAGTCCCTACGAGCAGTACTTC
. | few | TRBJ2-5 | 13 | TRBV12-3/TRBV12-4 | CATSLSQQETQYF | TGTGCCACCAGTTTATCACAACAAGAGACCCAGTACTTC
. | . | TRBJ2-3 | 15 | TRBV6-1 | CANSDGVEGGDTQYF | TGTGCCAACAGTGATGGGGTAGAGGGAGGAGATACGCAGTATTTT
TRBD1 | . | TRBJ1-1 | 14 | TRBV6-6 | CASSRLTGHTEAFF | TGTGCCAGCAGCCGTTTGACAGGGCACACTGAAGCTTTCTTT
. | . | TRBJ2-3 | 14 | TRBV7-9 | CASSLADGTDTQYF | TGTGCCAGCAGCTTAGCAGACGGCACAGATACGCAGTATTTT